Listed below are T cell receptor beta chains from one sample, sequenced in a study of control samples from healthy donors and cancer patients. Produced via immunoSEQ multiplex PCR; TCRdb's table is partial and in-frame only. The sample yields around 12,000 clones, 90% to 95% seen once. What was sequenced was PBMCs. Receptors originate from a man older than 75 with lung cancer. CDR3s include the opening cysteine and the closing phenylalanine or tryptophan. The D gene is left open where the match is weak. Only part of the rows carry a size: once, few, many, or a class if the clone is expanded.

TRBJ1-2 | TRBD1 | TRBV5-6 | - | TGTGCCAGCAGCTTGGTCTTAGGGGGCGCGCGGGGCTACACCTTC | CASSLVLGGARGYTF
TRBJ2-2 | - | TRBV24-1 | once | TGTGCCACCAGTGATCGAACCGCGGTCACCGGGGAGCTGTTTTTT | CATSDRTAVTGELFF
TRBJ1-6 | TRBD1 | TRBV9 | once | TGTGCCAGCAGCGCAGGGGGACAGAGTAATTCACCCCTCCACTTT | CASSAGGQSNSPLHF
TRBJ1-2 | TRBD1 | TRBV7-9 | - | TGTGCCAGCAGCTTGCCAGGGGGTTGGTATGGCTACACCTTC | CASSLPGGWYGYTF
TRBJ2-5 | - | TRBV10-1 | - | TGCGCCAGCGGCCCAGGCCAAGAGACCCAGTACTTC | CASGPGQETQYF
TRBJ1-1 | - | TRBV18 | - | TGTGCCAGCTCACCAAGGGTACTCACTGAAGCTTTCTTT | CASSPRVLTEAFF
TRBJ1-6 | - | TRBV7-9 | - | TGTGCCAGCAGCTTAGGGCGAGGGGCCAGTTCACCCCTCCACTTT | CASSLGRGASSPLHF
TRBJ2-2 | - | TRBV7-9 | - | TGTGCCAGCAGCTTTTCAGGGGACACCGGGGAGCTGTTTTTT | CASSFSGDTGELFF
TRBJ1-1 | - | TRBV6-1 | few | TGTGCCAGCAGTGACCAGGGGAACACTGAAGCTTTCTTT | CASSDQGNTEAFF
TRBJ2-3 | TRBD1 | TRBV27 | - | TGTGCCAGCAGTCTCCCGGGACAGCCCTGGGATACGCAGTATTTT | CASSLPGQPWDTQYF
TRBJ1-1 | - | TRBV11-2 | once | TGTGCCAGCAGTCAGGACAGCTCGAACACTGAAGCTTTCTTT | CASSQDSSNTEAFF
TRBJ1-5 | - | TRBV27 | - | TGTGCCAGCAGTTTCATCAATCAGCCCCAGCATTTT | CASSFINQPQHF
TRBJ2-1 | - | TRBV5-1 | once | TGCGCCAGCAGCGCCGACATGCGCTCCTACAATGAGCAGTTCTTC | CASSADMRSYNEQFF
TRBJ1-4 | - | TRBV6-6 | - | TGTGCCAGCAGTCCCTCCGGACTGTCTGAAAAACTGTTTTTT | CASSPSGLSEKLFF
TRBJ1-2 | - | TRBV5-6 | - | TGTGCCAGCAGCTTGGCTGGAGGGTCTAACTATGGCTACACCTTC | CASSLAGGSNYGYTF
TRBJ1-4 | - | TRBV7-9 | - | TGTGCCAGCAGTGCCACGGCAGGGACCGAAAAACTGTTTTTT | CASSATAGTEKLFF
TRBJ2-3 | - | TRBV7-5 | - | TGTGTCAGAAGCTCCTACCCCTACACAGATACGCAGTATTTT | CVRSSYPYTDTQYF
TRBJ2-2 | - | TRBV7-9 | - | TGTGCCAGCAGCCATTCCGGACTCACCCGGGACACCGGGGAGCTGTTTTTT | CASSHSGLTRDTGELFF
TRBJ1-4 | TRBD1 | TRBV4-1 | few | TGCGCCAGCAGACCTCGGACAGGGGGTTTAGGGGAAAAACTGTTTTTT | CASRPRTGGLGEKLFF
TRBJ1-2 | TRBD1 | TRBV28 | - | TGTGCCAGCAGTAAACCGAAGACAGGGGGCGATGGCTACACCTTC | CASSKPKTGGDGYTF
TRBJ1-2 | - | TRBV12-3/TRBV12-4 | - | TGTGCCAGCAGTTTGGGGGTAGGCTACACCTTC | CASSLGVGYTF
TRBJ1-5 | - | TRBV28 | - | TGTGCCAGCAGTTCAGACCGGTTTTTGAAGCGCAATCAGCCCCAGCATTTT | CASSSDRFLKRNQPQHF
TRBJ1-1 | - | TRBV19 | - | TGTGCCATCAATGACAGACTGGGGGGCACTGAAGCTTTCTTT | CAINDRLGGTEAFF
TRBJ2-7 | - | TRBV24-1 | - | TGTGCCACCAGTGATTTGGGCAGGGGAGCACTCCTCTACGAGCAGTACTTC | CATSDLGRGALLYEQYF
TRBJ2-3 | TRBD2 | TRBV7-2 | - | TGTGCCAGCAGCCAGGGACTACCGCATACAGATACGCAGTATTTT | CASSQGLPHTDTQYF
TRBJ2-7 | - | TRBV27 | - | TGTGCCAGCATACCTTGGGGGTTGGGCAGCTCCTACGAGCAGTACTTC | CASIPWGLGSSYEQYF
TRBJ1-1 | - | TRBV10-3 | - | TGTGCCATCAGTGAGATCGCGAAAAGGGGGTCGTTCACTGAAGCTTTCTTT | CAISEIAKRGSFTEAFF
TRBJ1-1 | - | TRBV6-2/TRBV6-3 | once | TGTGCCAGCAGTTACTCGGACTTACAGGGCTTGAACACTGAAGCTTTCTTT | CASSYSDLQGLNTEAFF
TRBJ1-2 | TRBD1 | TRBV5-1 | - | TGCGCCAGCCGACAGGGGCTTCAGAATGGCTACACCTTC | CASRQGLQNGYTF
TRBJ1-3 | - | TRBV14 | - | TGTGCCAGCAGCCGATCGCCAGGCGTATCGCGTCATTTT | CASSRSPGVSRHF
TRBJ1-4 | - | TRBV19 | - | TGTGCCAGTGCTCTCGGGGGCGTGGAAAAACTGTTTTTT | CASALGGVEKLFF
TRBJ2-5 | - | TRBV19 | - | TGTGCCAGTAGTATAGTGGCCGGCTTCCAAGAGACCCAGTACTTC | CASSIVAGFQETQYF
TRBJ1-1 | TRBD1 | TRBV5-4 | - | TGTGCCAGCAGCCGGGGACAGGGGGACACTGAAGCTTTCTTT | CASSRGQGDTEAFF
TRBJ1-1 | - | TRBV5-1 | - | TGCGCCAGCTCCTTGGGGGGTCCGAACACTGAAGCTTTCTTT | CASSLGGPNTEAFF
TRBJ1-1 | TRBD1 | TRBV27 | - | TGTGCCAGCAGTATAGACAGGGGGCGGACTGAAGCTTTCTTT | CASSIDRGRTEAFF
TRBJ1-1 | - | TRBV7-9 | - | TGTGCCAGCAGCCCGGGGCCCATCAACACTGAAGCTTTCTTT | CASSPGPINTEAFF
TRBJ2-1 | TRBD2 | TRBV7-2 | - | TGTGCCAGCAGCTTAGTGGGCGGGGGGGTTTACAATGAGCAGTTCTTC | CASSLVGGGVYNEQFF
TRBJ1-1 | - | TRBV5-4 | - | TGTGCCAGCACGGTCGGGGGGGGGAATGAAGCTTTCTTT | CASTVGGGNEAFF
TRBJ1-6 | - | TRBV5-4 | - | TGTGCCAGCAGCACCTGGGGTCCCGGTAATTCACCCCTCCACTTT | CASSTWGPGNSPLHF
TRBJ1-5 | - | TRBV24-1 | once | TGTGCCACCAGTGGAAGGGCTTATCAGCCCCAGCATTTT | CATSGRAYQPQHF
TRBJ2-1 | TRBD2 | TRBV7-9 | - | TGTGCCAGCAGCCCTAGCGGGGGGGCCTCTGAGCAGTTCTTC | CASSPSGGASEQFF
TRBJ1-4 | TRBD1 | TRBV3-1/TRBV3-2 | - | TGTGCCAGCAGCCAAGATAGGGACAGCCAAGCAACTAATGAAAAACTGTTTTTT | CASSQDRDSQATNEKLFF
TRBJ1-2 | TRBD1 | TRBV12-3/TRBV12-4 | once | TGTGCCAGCACCCCGACAGGGGAAGAGGGCTACACCTTC | CASTPTGEEGYTF
TRBJ1-2 | TRBD1 | TRBV18 | - | TGTGCCAGCTCACCACCAGTGGGACAGGGTAACTATGGCTACACCTTC | CASSPPVGQGNYGYTF
TRBJ1-1 | TRBD1 | TRBV11-2 | - | TGTGCCAGCAGCCAAACTACAGGGGGGGCTGAAGCTTTCTTT | CASSQTTGGAEAFF